This T cell receptor beta chain appears in the sequencing data of a study of blood T cell repertoires in COVID-19. Study-level background: Researchers got acute and convalescent COVID-19 samples from the United States, Italy and Spain. The analysed material was cDNA or gDNA that came from T cells, B-cell-depleted T cells, or PBMCs.

In the original analysis: Estimates of nucleated cell counts were drawn from the amplification of reference gene primers. TCRdb's table, derived via immunoSEQ multiplex PCR, lists solely in-frame clones and lacks some. V, J and clone size reflect that table, while D and trimming were determined from the DNA. The table shows over 200,000 clones, with 80% to 95% occurring only once. Followed over time, Seattle patients had been enrolled while infection was active. Germline V gene sequence: CDR1 SNHLY, CDR2 FYNNEI. The ends were cut back, 2 bases at V and 7 bases at J, with 18 bases in the middle. The CDR3 is 16 amino acids.

The sequence derives from a man in his fifties or sixties with COVID-19, enrolled during active disease. This chain uses TRBV2 with TRBJ1-5, with a possible D match to TRBD1 (6 bases). Sample: peripheral blood. CDR3 coding DNA: TGTGCCAGCAGTGAAAGGGGGTGGGGGCAGAAACAGCCCCAGCATTTT. Amino acids: CASSERGWGQKQPQHF.